These 10 T cell receptor beta chains share one sample of origin, sequenced in a study of blood T cell repertoires in COVID-19. Data came from immunoSEQ multiplex PCR; TCRdb stores just in-frame clones and leaves some out. Of more than 250,000 clones listed, nearly 90% are singletons. Sequencing used PBMCs or T cells enriched from blood (not recorded which). These receptors were obtained from a woman aged 18-35 years with acute COVID-19.

The chain joins TRBV5-1 to TRBJ1-1, with 7 bases identical to TRBD1. V lost 4 bases and J lost 0; bases outside the gene matches: 6. The CDR3 is 15 residues long. Germline V CDR1 and CDR2: SGHRS, YFSETQ. The CDR3 sequence is CASSGDRTLNTEAFF. The CDR3 DNA is TGCGCCAGCAGCGGGGACAGAACTCTGAACACTGAAGCTTTCTTT.

The chain is built from TRBV24-1 and TRBJ1-5, with D perhaps matching TRBD1 (5 bases). CDR1 and CDR2 from the germline V gene are KGHDR and SFDVKD. V was cut by 3 bases and J by 2 bases, with 13 bases left in between. This CDR3 has 16 amino acids. CDR3 residues: CATSDGGDTGNQPQHF. The CDR3 DNA sequence: TGTGCCACCAGTGATGGAGGGGATACAGGCAATCAGCCCCAGCATTTT.

In the case of this clone: Other DNA sequences in the sample encode the same CDR3. The rearrangement joins TRBV7-3 to TRBJ2-1; 8 bases map to TRBD2. There are 14 residues in the CDR3. In germline, CDR1 is SGHTA, CDR2 FQGTGA. V was clipped by 3 bases and J by 6 bases; unmatched bases: 4. CDR3 nucleotides: TGTGCCAGCAGCTTGGCGGGAGGTGGCAATGAGCAGTTCTTC. This sequence encodes CASSLAGGGNEQFF.

The gene calls are TRBV5-1 and TRBJ2-7; D is ambiguous. The germline gives CDR1 SGHRS, CDR2 YFSETQ. The CDR3 consists of 16 residues. Trimming removed 3 bases at V and 2 bases at J, with 18 bases between. The CDR3 bases are TGCGCCAGCAGCTGGGCGTCCCAAGACACCACCTACGAGCAGTACTTC. Translating it yields CASSWASQDTTYEQYF.

V is TRBV11-2 and J is TRBJ1-2, with 7 positions matching TRBD1. Germline values: CDR1 SGHAT, CDR2 FQNNGV. Unmatched junction bases numbered 6, after V lost 4 bases and J lost 4 bases. The CDR3 is 14 amino acids. In DNA, the CDR3 is TGTGCCAGCAGCTCACTACAGGGGCCCTATGGCTACACCTTC. Translating gives CASSSLQGPYGYTF.

This clone is a singleton in its sample. The V and J genes are TRBV11-2 and TRBJ2-7, with 9 nucleotides matching TRBD1. This CDR3 comprises 14 residues. The junction had 7 bases not matched to a gene; V was cut back by 7 bases and J by 3 bases. The germline V gene has CDR1 SGHAT and CDR2 FQNNGV. The CDR3 protein is CASNLGQGLYEQYF. The DNA of the CDR3 is TGTGCCAGCAACCTGGGACAGGGCCTCTACGAGCAGTACTTC. Supplemented by reference TRBV11-2 and TRBJ2-7, the full variable domain reads EAGVAQSPRYKIIEKRQSVAFWCNPISGHATLYWYQQILGQGPKLLIQFQNNGVVDDSQLPKDRFSAERLKGVDSTLKIQPAKLEDSAVYLCASNLGQGLYEQYFGPGTRLTVT.

The J gene is TRBJ2-3, the V gene TRBV5-1; TRBD2 agrees at 9 bases. Germline CDR1 and CDR2: SGHRS and YFSETQ. The CDR3 covers 15 residues. The junction had 6 bases not matched to a gene; V was cut back by 5 bases and J by 2 bases. Written as DNA, the CDR3 is TGCGCCAGCAGGGTCCGCGGGAGGGACACAGATACGCAGTATTTT. Translated: CASRVRGRDTDTQYF.

This chain links TRBV6-5 with TRBJ2-1, with 9 nucleotides matching TRBD2. Trimming at V came to 7 bases and at J to 4 bases, leaving 8 bases not matched to a gene. The CDR3 runs to 15 residues. Germline CDR1 reads MNHEY; CDR2 reads SVGAGI. The CDR3 reads CASTPGREGYNEQFF. The DNA of the CDR3 is TGTGCCAGCACCCCAGGGCGGGAGGGTTACAATGAGCAGTTCTTC.

This clone appeared a few times. CDR3 amino acids: CASSYPNTGASYEQYF. CDR3 in DNA: TGTGCCAGCAGTTACCCCAATACAGGGGCTTCCTACGAGCAGTACTTC. J is TRBJ2-7 and V is TRBV6-5; the match to TRBD1 covers 7 bases. The CDR3 has 16 amino acids. Germline CDR1 MNHEY, CDR2 SVGAGI. Unmatched junction bases numbered 8, after V lost 2 bases and J lost 1 base.

The chain recombines TRBV11-2 with TRBJ1-1, with 10 bases matching TRBD1. Germline values: CDR1 SGHAT, CDR2 FQNNGV. Trimming cost V 3 bases and J 4 bases; bases outside gene matches: 11. This CDR3 is 17 amino acids long. The CDR3: CASSFSSTGGWSTEAFF. CDR3 DNA sequence: TGTGCCAGCAGCTTTTCTTCGACAGGGGGCTGGAGCACTGAAGCTTTCTTT. Full variable domain (missing parts from reference TRBV11-2 and TRBJ1-1): EAGVAQSPRYKIIEKRQSVAFWCNPISGHATLYWYQQILGQGPKLLIQFQNNGVVDDSQLPKDRFSAERLKGVDSTLKIQPAKLEDSAVYLCASSFSSTGGWSTEAFFGQGTRLTVV.